The 23 T cell receptor beta chains listed next were all sequenced from one sample in a study of blood T cell repertoires in COVID-19. Sequencing was performed with immunoSEQ multiplex PCR; in TCRdb, only in-frame clones are kept and a portion is missing. This sample has roughly 86,000 clones, with around 80% found just once. The sequencing sample was made of peripheral blood. These receptor sequences come from a middle-aged man who had recovered from COVID-19.

This clone turned up a few times. This chain connects TRBV6-1 to TRBJ1-3; the D gene is possibly TRBD1 (6 bases). The CDR3 loop spans 14 amino acids. Trimming pared 2 bases from V and 2 bases from J, leaving 7 bases between. The germline gives CDR1 MNHNS, CDR2 SASEGT. CDR3 in amino acids: CASSEPGAGNTIYF. The CDR3, as DNA: TGTGCCAGCAGTGAACCAGGGGCTGGAAACACCATATATTTT.

The V call is TRBV7-3, the J call TRBJ2-2, with 7 bases that match TRBD2. J was trimmed by 3 bases and V by 5 bases; bases with no gene match: 9. From germline, CDR1 is SGHTA and CDR2 FQGTGA. This CDR3 spans 16 amino acids. CDR3 sequence: CASSPRDYLDTGELFF. The CDR3 nucleotides read TGTGCCAGCAGCCCCCGGGACTACCTTGACACCGGGGAGCTGTTTTTT.

The genes are TRBV9 and TRBJ2-2; a possible D gene is TRBD1 (5 bases). CDR1 is SGDLS, CDR2 YYNGEE, per germline. The ends were cut back, 0 bases at V and 2 bases at J, with 8 bases in the middle. The CDR3 sequence is 15 residues long. CDR3 region: CASSVGGSNTGELFF. In DNA form, the CDR3 reads TGTGCCAGCAGCGTAGGGGGCAGTAACACCGGGGAGCTGTTTTTT.

In this sample, this clone turned up a few times. The chain is built from TRBV5-4 and TRBJ1-1, with D unresolved. This CDR3 region has 13 residues. Germline lookup yields CDR1 SGHNT and CDR2 YYREEE (reference sequence). Trimming left V 5 bases short and J 7 bases short, with 15 bases between. The CDR3 nucleotides read TGTGCCAGCAGTCCTTCCCGGGGTAGTGAAGCTTTCTTT. Its translation: CASSPSRGSEAFF.

This clone occurred a few times. The chain links TRBV6-2 or TRBV6-3 to TRBJ2-3; possible D gene TRBD2, 6 bases. The germline CDR1 and CDR2 sequences are MNHEY and SVGEGT. This CDR3 is built from 18 residues. V dropped 5 bases and J dropped 1 base, with 22 bases sitting between them. The CDR3 is CASSRRNYISGRTDTQYF. Written as DNA, the CDR3 is TGTGCCAGCAGTCGGAGAAACTATATTAGCGGACGCACAGATACGCAGTATTTT.

This clone was seen a handful of times. This chain uses TRBV4-2 with TRBJ2-1, with D perhaps matching TRBD2 (6 bases). The germline CDR1 and CDR2 sequences are LGHNA and YNFKEQ. The CDR3 extends over 16 amino acids. V lost 1 base to trimming and J lost 0 bases, with 10 bases between them. The CDR3 nucleotides are TGTGCCAGCAGCCAAGGAGTGGGGGGCTCCTACAATGAGCAGTTCTTC. Amino acid sequence: CASSQGVGGSYNEQFF.

This clone has just one count. V is TRBV20-1 and J is TRBJ2-7; 7 nucleotides agree with TRBD2. Per germline, CDR1 DFQATT and CDR2 SNEGSKA (reference sequence). The CDR3 runs to 11 residues. J lost 5 bases, V lost 6 bases, and 4 bases had no gene match. The CDR3 DNA follows: TGCAGTGCCGGGGACTACAACGAGCAGTACTTC. It translates to CSAGDYNEQYF.

The CDR3 coding sequence is TGTGCCAGCAGCCAGGGACAGGGGGCGGGCTACGAGCAGTACTTC. This codes for CASSQGQGAGYEQYF. The chain joins TRBV3-1 (or the pseudogene TRBV3-2) to TRBJ2-7; TRBD1 aligns across 12 bases. The ends lost 3 bases at V and 3 bases at J; junction bases unmatched: 3. CDR3 length equals 15 residues. The germline V gene has CDR1 LGHDT and CDR2 YNNKEL (reference sequence).

This chain joins TRBV28 and TRBJ1-1; D possibly corresponds to TRBD1 (5 bases). Trimming removed 6 bases from V and 1 base from J, with 15 bases in between. Looked up from germline, CDR1 is MDHEN and CDR2 is SYDVKM. The CDR3 sequence is 15 residues long. The CDR3 DNA reads as TGTGCCAGCAGGAATCAGGGTTTAAGGAACACTGAAGCTTTCTTT. Translating it yields CASRNQGLRNTEAFF. Looking up the rest from reference TRBV28 and TRBJ1-1 gives the full variable domain: DVKVTQSSRYLVKRTGEKVFLECVQDMDHENMFWYRQDPGLGLRLIYFSYDVKMKEKGDIPEGYSVSREKKERFSLILESASTNQTSMYLCASRNQGLRNTEAFFGQGTRLTVV.

The rearrangement uses TRBV19 and TRBJ2-1; a possible D gene is TRBD2 (6 bases). Trimming cost V 5 bases and J 6 bases, with 17 bases left between them. Germline CDR1 reads LNHDA; CDR2 reads SQIVND (reference sequence). The CDR3 runs to 15 residues. CDR3 nucleotides: TGTGCCAGTAGTGGTGTGAGTATCGGGGGCAATGAGCAGTTCTTC. It codes for CASSGVSIGGNEQFF.

The genes are TRBV12-3 or TRBV12-4 and TRBJ2-7, with a tentative D call TRBD1 (5 bases). The CDR3 covers 12 residues. V was clipped by 5 bases and J by 2 bases, with 7 bases between them. CDR3 DNA sequence: TGTGCCAGCAGTCGACAGCCCTACGAGCAGTACTTC. Its translation is CASSRQPYEQYF.

The chain couples TRBV11-2 to TRBJ1-2, with 11 bases aligning to TRBD1. V lost 5 bases and J lost 5; bases outside the gene matches: 10. CDR1 and CDR2 (germline): SGHAT, FQNNGV. The CDR3 runs 16 residues. This CDR3 reads CASSPLAGTGGYGYTF. CDR3 in DNA: TGTGCCAGCAGCCCCCTTGCCGGGACAGGGGGTTATGGCTACACCTTC. Full variable domain (missing parts from reference TRBV11-2 and TRBJ1-2): EAGVAQSPRYKIIEKRQSVAFWCNPISGHATLYWYQQILGQGPKLLIQFQNNGVVDDSQLPKDRFSAERLKGVDSTLKIQPAKLEDSAVYLCASSPLAGTGGYGYTFGSGTRLTVV.

CDR3 region: CASSFLSGDEKLFF. CDR3 sequence (DNA): TGTGCCAGCAGCTTCCTGAGTGGAGATGAAAAACTGTTTTTT. The chain carries TRBV5-6 and TRBJ1-4; D unclear. Germline CDR1 is SGHDT and CDR2 is YYEEEE. V was trimmed by 2 bases and J by 6 bases, leaving 11 bases between them. The CDR3 sequence is 14 residues long.

CDR3 nucleotide sequence: TGTGCCAGCAGTTCACTCGGGAGGGGCGGGGAGCTGTTTTTT. Translation: CASSSLGRGGELFF. The chain links TRBV6-5 to TRBJ2-2, with 8 bases aligning to TRBD2. With V trimmed by 4 bases and J by 7 bases, 5 bases remained unmatched. The CDR3 totals 14 residues. Per the germline V gene, CDR1 is MNHEY and CDR2 is SVGAGI.

The chain couples TRBV6-5 to TRBJ1-2, with D possibly TRBD1 on 6 matching bases. The CDR3 length is 14 residues. Germline CDR1 is MNHEY and CDR2 is SVGAGI. V was clipped by 6 bases and J by 5 bases, with 16 bases between them. The CDR3: CASRGRGARYGYTF. As DNA, the CDR3 is TGTGCCAGCAGAGGACGGGGGGCTAGATATGGCTACACCTTC.

The V gene is TRBV2, the J gene TRBJ1-2, with 9 bases identical to TRBD1. Germline assignment: CDR1 SNHLY and CDR2 FYNNEI. The CDR3 has 16 amino acids. V shed 7 bases, J shed 8 bases, and the junction held 17 bases outside the gene matches. The CDR3 reads CASTRTGQGGSRGYTF. CDR3 DNA: TGTGCCAGCACCCGGACGGGACAGGGTGGTTCGCGAGGCTACACCTTC.

V usage is TRBV5-3 and J usage is TRBJ2-5; 10 bases line up with TRBD2. TRBV5-3 is recorded as an ORF, its role being uncertain. Trimming at V came to 3 bases and at J to 2 bases, leaving 1 base not matched to a gene. The CDR3 covers 14 residues. This chain's CDR3 is CARSSAGGQETQYF. The CDR3 DNA sequence: TGTGCCAGAAGCTCAGCGGGGGGGCAAGAGACCCAGTACTTC.

The rearrangement links TRBV11-1 to TRBJ2-7; 7 nucleotides line up with TRBD1. V trimming: 4 bases; J trimming: 6 bases; junction bases outside the gene matches: 9. Germline lookup yields CDR1 SGHAT and CDR2 FQDESV (reference sequence). CDR3 size: 14 residues. The CDR3 nucleotides are TGTGCCAGCAGCTGGACAGGCCTTTCTGGCGAGCAGTACTTC. It encodes CASSWTGLSGEQYF.

V and J are TRBV6-4 and TRBJ2-1; 9 bases align to TRBD2. Germline lookup yields CDR1 MRHNA and CDR2 SNTAGT. CDR3 length: 16 amino acids. The V segment lost 5 bases and the J segment 8 bases; nucleotides outside the gene matches: 13. The CDR3 protein is CASSPLMLAGFDEQFF. The CDR3 nucleotides read TGTGCCAGCAGTCCCCTAATGCTAGCGGGATTCGATGAGCAGTTCTTC.

The chain uses TRBV9 and TRBJ2-3, with D perhaps matching TRBD2 (5 bases). V lost 1 base to trimming and J lost 1 base, with 13 bases between them. The CDR3 runs to 16 residues. CDR1 SGDLS and CDR2 YYNGEE come from the germline V gene. CDR3 protein: CASSVLGGRGTDTQYF. The CDR3 DNA reads as TGTGCCAGCAGCGTACTGGGTGGGAGAGGCACAGATACGCAGTATTTT.

The chain couples TRBV5-5 to TRBJ2-5; a possible D gene is TRBD1 (5 bases). The V end lost 6 bases, the J end lost 5 bases, and 20 bases lay between the germline ends. This CDR3 spans 15 amino acids. Germline assignment: CDR1 SGHKS and CDR2 YYEKEE (reference sequence). CDR3 DNA: TGTGCCAGCACCCCTGGGGCAGGGTCCGTGGAGACCCAGTACTTC. It yields the protein CASTPGAGSVETQYF.

This rearrangement joins TRBV7-2 to TRBJ1-2; 11 nucleotides align to TRBD1. J gave up 6 bases and V 3 bases, and 0 bases lay outside the gene matches. There are 13 residues in the CDR3. CDR1 SGHTA and CDR2 FQGNSA come from the germline V gene. In nucleotides, the CDR3 is TGTGCCAGCAGCTTGGACAGGGGGCATGGCTACACCTTC. Residues: CASSLDRGHGYTF. The full variable domain, completed using reference TRBV7-2 and TRBJ1-2, is GAGVSQSPSNKVTEKGKDVELRCDPISGHTALYWYRQSLGQGLEFLIYFQGNSAPDKSGLPSDRFSAERTGGSVSTLTIQRTQQEDSAVYLCASSLDRGHGYTFGSGTRLTVV.

This rearrangement joins TRBV3-1 (or the pseudogene TRBV3-2) to TRBJ1-5; maybe TRBD1 (5 bases). Per the germline V gene, CDR1 is LGHDT and CDR2 is YNNKEL (reference sequence). The CDR3 is made up of 15 amino acids. Deletions cut 2 bases from V and 9 bases from J, with 17 bases between. CDR3 nucleotide sequence: TGTGCCAGCAGCCAAATAGCCGGTGGGGGGGGGCCCCAGCATTTT. This gives the protein CASSQIAGGGGPQHF.